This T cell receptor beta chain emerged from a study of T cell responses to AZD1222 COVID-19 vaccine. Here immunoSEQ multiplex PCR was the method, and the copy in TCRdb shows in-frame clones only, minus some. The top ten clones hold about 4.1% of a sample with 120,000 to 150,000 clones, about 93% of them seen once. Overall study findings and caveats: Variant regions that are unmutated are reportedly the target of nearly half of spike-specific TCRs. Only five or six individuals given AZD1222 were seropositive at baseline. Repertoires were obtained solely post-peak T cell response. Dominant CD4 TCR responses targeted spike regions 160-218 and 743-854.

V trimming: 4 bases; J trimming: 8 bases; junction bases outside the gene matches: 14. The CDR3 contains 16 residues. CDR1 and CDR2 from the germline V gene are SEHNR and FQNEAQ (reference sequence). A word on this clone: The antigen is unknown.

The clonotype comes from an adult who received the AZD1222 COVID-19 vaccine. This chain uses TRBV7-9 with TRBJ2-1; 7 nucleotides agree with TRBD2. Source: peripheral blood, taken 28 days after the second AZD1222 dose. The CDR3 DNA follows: TGTGCCAGCAGCTGGGGCATGAGGCGGGAGTTGGATGAGCAGTTCTTC. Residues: CASSWGMRRELDEQFF.